One T cell receptor beta chain is described in this entry. Antigen: not known. The CDR3 contains 15 residues. Germline V CDR1 and CDR2: SGHDT, YYEEEE. With 0 bases removed from V and 5 bases from J, the gap between germline ends came to 14 bases. These data belong to a study of cytomegalovirus exposure and HLA in healthy donors. Study-level findings and limits: In a later analysis, CMV-associated beta chains were mostly HLA-associated, it appeared. Among donors in an Asian-associated ancestry cluster, a later analysis reportedly found fewer N-insertions than the roughly 670-donor mean.

PCR was performed using 60 Vbeta and 13 Jbeta primers. Libraries were prepared by immunoSEQ multiplex PCR; TCRdb keeps only in-frame clonotypes and omits some of them. The sample carries under 200,000 clones, approximately 83% recorded once. This chain uses TRBV5-6 with TRBJ2-5; possible D gene TRBD2, 6 bases. The sequenced material came from PBMCs. This receptor was taken from a man between 18 and 29 years old in good health and CMV-seropositive. As DNA, the CDR3 is TGTGCCAGCAGCTTGGCCATCGGGACTCGGGAGACCCAGTACTTC. This translates into CASSLAIGTRETQYF. Complete variable domain (other parts from reference TRBV5-6 and TRBJ2-5): DAGVTQSPTHLIKTRGQQVTLRCSPKSGHDTVSWYQQALGQGPQFIFQYYEEEERQRGNFPDRFSGHQFPNYSSELNVNALLLGDSALYLCASSLAIGTRETQYFGPGTRLLVL.